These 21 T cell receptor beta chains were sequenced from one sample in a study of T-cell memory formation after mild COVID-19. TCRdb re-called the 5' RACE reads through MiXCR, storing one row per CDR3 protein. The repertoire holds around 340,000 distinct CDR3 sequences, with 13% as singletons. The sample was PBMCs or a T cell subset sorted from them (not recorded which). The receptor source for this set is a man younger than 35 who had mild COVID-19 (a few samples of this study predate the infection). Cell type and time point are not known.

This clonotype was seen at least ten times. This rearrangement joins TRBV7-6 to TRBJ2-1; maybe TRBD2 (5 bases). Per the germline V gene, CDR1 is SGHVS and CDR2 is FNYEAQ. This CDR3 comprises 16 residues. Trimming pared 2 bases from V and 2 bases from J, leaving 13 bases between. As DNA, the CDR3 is TGTGCCAGCAGCTTACGGGGTTCAAATGCCTACAATGAGCAGTTCTTC. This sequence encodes CASSLRGSNAYNEQFF.

The CDR3 coding sequence is TGTGCCAGCAGCTTAGGGACAGAGCTAGAAGACTATGGCTACACCTTC. It is translated as CASSLGTELEDYGYTF. V and J are TRBV7-9 and TRBJ1-2; weak D call: TRBD1 (6 bases). The V and J ends lost 1 base and 3 bases respectively, with 15 bases between them. Germline CDR1 SEHNR, CDR2 FQNEAQ (reference sequence). CDR3 length: 16 residues.

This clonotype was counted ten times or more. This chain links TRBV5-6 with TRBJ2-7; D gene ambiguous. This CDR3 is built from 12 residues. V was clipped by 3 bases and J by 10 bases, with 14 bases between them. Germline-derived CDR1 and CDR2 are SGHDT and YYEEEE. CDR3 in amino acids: CASSSLTSSQYF. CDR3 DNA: TGTGCCAGCAGCTCCCTGACGTCAAGTCAGTACTTC.

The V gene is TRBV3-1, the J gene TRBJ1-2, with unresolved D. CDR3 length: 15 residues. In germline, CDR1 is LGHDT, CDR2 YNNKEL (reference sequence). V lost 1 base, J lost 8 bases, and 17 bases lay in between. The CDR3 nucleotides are TGTGCCAGCAGCCAAGGCTCCGTCGGGTCGGGAGGCTACACCTTC. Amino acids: CASSQGSVGSGGYTF.

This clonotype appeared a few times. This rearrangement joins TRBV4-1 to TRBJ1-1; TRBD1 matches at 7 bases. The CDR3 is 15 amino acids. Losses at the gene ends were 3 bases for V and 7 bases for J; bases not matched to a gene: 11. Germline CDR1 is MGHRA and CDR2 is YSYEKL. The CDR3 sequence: CASSHREGGWDEAFF. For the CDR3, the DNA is TGCGCCAGCAGCCACCGTGAAGGGGGCTGGGATGAAGCTTTCTTT.

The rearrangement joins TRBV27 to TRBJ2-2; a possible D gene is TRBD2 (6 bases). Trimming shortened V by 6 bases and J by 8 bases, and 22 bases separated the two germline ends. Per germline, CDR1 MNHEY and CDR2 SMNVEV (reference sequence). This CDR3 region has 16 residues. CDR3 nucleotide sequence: TGTGCCAGCAGCCTACTTGGAGGGAGCGGTTTTGGGGAGCTGTTTTTT. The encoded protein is CASSLLGGSGFGELFF.

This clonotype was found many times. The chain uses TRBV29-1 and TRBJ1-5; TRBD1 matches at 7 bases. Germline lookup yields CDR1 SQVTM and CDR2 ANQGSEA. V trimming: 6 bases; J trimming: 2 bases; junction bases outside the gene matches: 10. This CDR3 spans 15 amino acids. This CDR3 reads CSVSQGLLGNQPQHF. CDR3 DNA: TGCAGCGTCTCACAGGGGTTATTAGGCAATCAGCCCCAGCATTTT. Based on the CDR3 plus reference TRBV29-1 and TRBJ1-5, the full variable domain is SAVISQKPSRDICQRGTSLTIQCQVDSQVTMMFWYRQQPGQSLTLIATANQGSEATYESGFVIDKFPISRPNLTFSTLTVSNMSPEDSSIYLCSVSQGLLGNQPQHFGDGTRLSIL.

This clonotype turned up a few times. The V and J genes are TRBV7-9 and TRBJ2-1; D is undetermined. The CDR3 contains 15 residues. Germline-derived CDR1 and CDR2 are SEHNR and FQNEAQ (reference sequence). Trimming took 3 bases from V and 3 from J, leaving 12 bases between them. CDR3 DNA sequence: TGTGCCAGCAGCTTCTTAGTAGGCGGCTACAATGAGCAGTTCTTC. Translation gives CASSFLVGGYNEQFF.

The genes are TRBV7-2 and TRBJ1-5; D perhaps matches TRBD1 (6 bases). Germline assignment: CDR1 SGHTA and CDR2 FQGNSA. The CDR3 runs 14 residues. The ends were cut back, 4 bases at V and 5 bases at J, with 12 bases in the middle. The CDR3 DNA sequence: TGTGCCAGCAGCTCCCGGGGGCCCGATCAGCCCCAGCATTTT. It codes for CASSSRGPDQPQHF.

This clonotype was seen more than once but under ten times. The CDR3 DNA follows: TGTGCCTGGACCCGCGTCACAGATACGCAGTATTTT. Translation: CAWTRVTDTQYF. This chain connects TRBV30 to TRBJ2-3; D unresolved. The CDR3 loop spans 12 amino acids. Between the trimmed V and J ends, which lost 4 bases and 2 bases, there was a span of 7 bases. Germline lookup yields CDR1 GTSNPN and CDR2 SVGIG (reference sequence).

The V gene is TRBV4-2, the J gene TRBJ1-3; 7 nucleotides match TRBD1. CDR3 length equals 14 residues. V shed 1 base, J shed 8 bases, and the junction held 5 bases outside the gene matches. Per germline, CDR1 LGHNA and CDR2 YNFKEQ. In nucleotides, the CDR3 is TGTGCCAGCAGCCAAGCCCTTCAGGGGGACACCATATATTTT. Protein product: CASSQALQGDTIYF.

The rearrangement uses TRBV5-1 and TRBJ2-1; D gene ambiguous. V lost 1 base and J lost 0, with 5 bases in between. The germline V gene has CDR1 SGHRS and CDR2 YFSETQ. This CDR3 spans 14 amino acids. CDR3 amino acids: CASSLQDSYNEQFF. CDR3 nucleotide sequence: TGCGCCAGCAGCTTGCAGGACTCCTACAATGAGCAGTTCTTC.

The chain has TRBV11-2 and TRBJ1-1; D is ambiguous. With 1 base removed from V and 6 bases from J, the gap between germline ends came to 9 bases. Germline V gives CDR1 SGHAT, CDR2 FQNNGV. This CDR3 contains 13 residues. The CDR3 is CASSLVSVAEAFF. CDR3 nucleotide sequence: TGTGCCAGCAGCTTAGTGTCCGTTGCTGAAGCTTTCTTT.

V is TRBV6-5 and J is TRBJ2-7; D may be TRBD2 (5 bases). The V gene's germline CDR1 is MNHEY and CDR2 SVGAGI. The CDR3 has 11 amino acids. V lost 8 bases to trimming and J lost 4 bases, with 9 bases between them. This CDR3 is CASLSGYEQYF. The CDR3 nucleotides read TGTGCCAGCCTCTCGGGGTACGAGCAGTACTTC.

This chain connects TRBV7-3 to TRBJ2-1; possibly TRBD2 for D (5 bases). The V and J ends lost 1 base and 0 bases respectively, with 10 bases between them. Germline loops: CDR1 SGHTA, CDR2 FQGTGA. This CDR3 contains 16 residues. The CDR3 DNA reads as TGTGCCAGCAGCTTAATCCCGGGGAGCTCCTACAATGAGCAGTTCTTC. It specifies CASSLIPGSSYNEQFF.

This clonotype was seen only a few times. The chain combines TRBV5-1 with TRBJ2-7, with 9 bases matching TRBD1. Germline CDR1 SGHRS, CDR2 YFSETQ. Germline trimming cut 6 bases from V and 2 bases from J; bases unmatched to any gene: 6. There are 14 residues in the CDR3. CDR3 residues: CASNDRGATYEQYF. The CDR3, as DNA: TGCGCCAGCAATGACAGGGGGGCGACCTACGAGCAGTACTTC.

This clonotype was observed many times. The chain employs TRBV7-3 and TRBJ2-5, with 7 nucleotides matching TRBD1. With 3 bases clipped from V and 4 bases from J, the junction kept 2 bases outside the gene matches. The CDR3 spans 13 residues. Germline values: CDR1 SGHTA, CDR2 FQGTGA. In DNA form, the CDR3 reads TGTGCCAGCAGCTTGGGACAGAGAGAGACCCAGTACTTC. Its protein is CASSLGQRETQYF.

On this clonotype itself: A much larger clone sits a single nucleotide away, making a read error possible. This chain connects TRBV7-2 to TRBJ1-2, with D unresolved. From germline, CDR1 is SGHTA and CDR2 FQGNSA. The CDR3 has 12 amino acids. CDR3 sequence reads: CSSSSANYGYTF. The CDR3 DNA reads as TGTTCCAGCAGCTCAGCTAACTATGGCTACACCTTC.

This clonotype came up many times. CDR3 residues: CASSRGGSSYEQYF. CDR3 DNA: TGTGCCAGCAGTCGGGGGGGGAGCTCCTACGAGCAGTACTTC. This chain joins TRBV12-3 or TRBV12-4 and TRBJ2-7; 8 nucleotides match TRBD2. The CDR3 runs 14 residues. V shed 5 bases, J shed 0 bases, and the junction held 3 bases outside the gene matches.

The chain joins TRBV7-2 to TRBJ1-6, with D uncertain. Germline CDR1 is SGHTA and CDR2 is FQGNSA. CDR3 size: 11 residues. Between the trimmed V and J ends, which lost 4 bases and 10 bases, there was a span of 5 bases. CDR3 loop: CASSYLSPLHF. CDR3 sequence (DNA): TGTGCCAGCAGCTACCTCTCACCCCTCCACTTT.

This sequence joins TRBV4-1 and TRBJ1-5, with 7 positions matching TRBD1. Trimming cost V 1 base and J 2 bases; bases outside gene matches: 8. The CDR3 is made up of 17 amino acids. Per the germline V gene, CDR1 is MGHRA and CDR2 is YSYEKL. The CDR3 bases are TGCGCCAGCAGCCAAGGGTCGGCAGGGGGTCGCAATCAGCCCCAGCATTTT. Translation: CASSQGSAGGRNQPQHF.